This T cell receptor beta chain was observed in a study of T-cell reconstitution after alpha-beta-depleted transplantation in children. In this sample, this clonotype turned up a few times. Library preparation (for TCRbeta) was performed with unique molecular identifiers. MiXCR, applied by TCRdb to the PCR reads, yields one record per CDR3 protein. The data contain approximately 420,000 distinct CDR3 sequences, roughly a tenth of them singletons. The CDR3 spans 13 residues. V was trimmed by 6 bases and J by 7 bases, leaving 14 bases between them. This clonotype was sampled from a human donor who donated a stem cell graft to a child with acute myeloid leukemia. This chain connects TRBV12-3 or TRBV12-4 to TRBJ2-3, with D perhaps assigned TRBD1 or TRBD2 (6 bases each). Sequenced material: PBMCs from the stem cell graft donor, taken from the stem cell graft. The CDR3 DNA reads TGTGCCAGCAGCTGGGGGGCCATCCATACGCAGTATTTT. Translation gives CASSWGAIHTQYF.